This T cell receptor (beta chain) was identified in a study of beta chain features in type 1 diabetes. Turning to the study itself: No age, gender or cell yield differences were seen between patients and healthy donors.

This CDR3 region has 14 residues. Germline V lookup: CDR1 SGHRS, CDR2 YFSETQ. Trimming took 0 bases from V and 5 from J, leaving 11 bases between them. The study reverse transcribed the entire isolated RNA, so it sequenced expressed TCRB transcripts. TCRdb keeps only in-frame clones here, not all; method: immunoSEQ multiplex PCR. The data show roughly 380,000 clones, roughly 21% seen once. V usage is TRBV5-1 and J usage is TRBJ2-5, with unresolved D. Sequencing was carried out using naive CD4+ T cells from blood. This TCR came from a woman in her late teens or twenties in good health. This CDR3 reads CASSLVLPQETQYF. CDR3 nucleotide sequence: TGCGCCAGCAGCTTGGTTCTGCCCCAGGAGACCCAGTACTTC.